Listed below are T cell receptor beta chains from one sample, sequenced in a study of blood T cell repertoires in COVID-19. Sequencing used immunoSEQ multiplex PCR; TCRdb keeps in-frame clones, though not all of them. Among under 140,000 clones listed, 82% were seen once. The material sequenced was peripheral blood. The receptor set was obtained from a woman aged 55 to 70 with acute or convalescent COVID-19. Both conserved end residues are part of each CDR3. A D gene is named only where the DNA matches it firmly. Where a row states a size, it is once, few, many or the class of an expanded clone; other rows omit it.

clone_size d_call j_call v_call cdr3_aa cdr3_nt
NA TRBD1 TRBJ1-1 TRBV5-4 CASSLRPSGGNTEAFF TGTGCCAGCAGCTTGAGGCCCTCAGGGGGGAACACTGAAGCTTTCTTT
few NA TRBJ1-5 TRBV4-3 CASSQVVKSNQPQHF TGCGCCAGCAGCCAAGTAGTGAAAAGCAATCAGCCCCAGCATTTT
NA TRBD2 TRBJ2-7 TRBV5-6 CASSSGLAGINYEQYF TGTGCCAGCAGCTCAGGACTAGCGGGGATTAATTACGAGCAGTACTTC
few NA TRBJ1-5 TRBV7-2 CASSLARGTTSNQPQHF TGTGCCAGCAGCTTAGCGAGAGGGACAACTAGCAATCAGCCCCAGCATTTT
NA NA TRBJ1-1 TRBV4-3 CASSQERRTEAFF TGCGCCAGCAGCCAAGAACGGCGGACTGAAGCTTTCTTT
NA NA TRBJ2-3 TRBV7-9 CASSSTSSGITDTQYF TGTGCCAGCAGCTCGACGAGCTCAGGGATCACAGATACGCAGTATTTT
NA TRBD1 TRBJ2-6 TRBV2 CACDRAGANVLTF TGTGCCTGTGACAGGGCGGGGGCCAACGTCCTGACTTTC
NA NA TRBJ1-2 TRBV2 CASSRDSYGYTF TGTGCCAGCAGTAGAGACAGCTATGGCTACACCTTC
NA TRBD1 TRBJ2-1 TRBV6-5 CASSPGGRLNEQFF TGTGCCAGCAGTCCAGGGGGCAGGTTGAATGAGCAGTTCTTC
NA NA TRBJ2-2 TRBV29-1 CSVGGPGALGGELFF TGCAGCGTCGGTGGACCAGGGGCGCTGGGCGGGGAGCTGTTTTTT
few NA TRBJ2-5 TRBV11-2 CASSFSGEETQYF TGTGCCAGCAGCTTCTCGGGGGAAGAGACCCAGTACTTC
few NA TRBJ1-5 TRBV19 CASSIVAGQPQHF TGTGCCAGTAGTATAGTGGCGGGTCAGCCCCAGCATTTT
NA NA TRBJ1-5 TRBV24-1 CATSDLQGGDQPQHF TGTGCCACCAGTGATTTGCAAGGGGGGGATCAGCCCCAGCATTTT
NA TRBD2 TRBJ2-1 TRBV6-5 CASRGVRYNEQFF TGTGCCAGCCGGGGGGTTCGTTACAATGAGCAGTTCTTC
NA TRBD2 TRBJ2-3 TRBV5-5 CASSLARGVDTQYF TGTGCCAGCAGCTTGGCCCGGGGGGTAGATACGCAGTATTTT
NA TRBD1 TRBJ1-4 TRBV2 CASSDGTATTNEKLFF TGTGCCAGCAGCGACGGGACAGCAACAACTAATGAAAAACTGTTTTTT
few TRBD1 TRBJ2-5 TRBV11-2 CASSLHRGSETQYF TGTGCCAGCAGCTTACACAGGGGCAGCGAGACCCAGTACTTC
NA NA TRBJ2-4 TRBV7-2 CASSPHGTRGNIQYF TGTGCCAGCAGCCCCCACGGGACCCGGGGGAACATTCAGTACTTC
NA TRBD1 TRBJ1-2 TRBV2 CASPTDRGRNYGYTF TGTGCCAGCCCTACCGACAGGGGGCGCAACTATGGCTACACCTTC